What follows are 30 T cell receptor beta chains derived from one specimen sequenced in a study of blood T cell repertoires in COVID-19 (dated by TCRdb to the early 2020s). The receptor library was made with the immunoSEQ multiplex PCR assay. TCRdb carries this immuneACCESS record with in-frame sequences only. Its versions omit some clonotypes, under half of them owing to an unresolved V gene in the studies checked, with the rest unexplained. The sample contains about 14,000 clones, roughly 84% of them found a single time. Roughly a quarter of the sample rests with the top ten. Sequencing used peripheral blood. The receptors were gathered from a woman aged 50 to 65 with active or convalescent COVID-19.

The chain couples TRBV4-2 to TRBJ2-1; D might be TRBD2 (5 bases). Germline V lookup: CDR1 LGHNA, CDR2 YNFKEQ. Trimming left V 1 base short and J 0 bases short, with 7 bases between. The CDR3 is 15 amino acids. CDR3 sequence reads: CASSQGGLSYNEQFF. The CDR3 region has the DNA TGTGCCAGCAGCCAAGGCGGACTCTCCTACAATGAGCAGTTCTTC.

The V gene is TRBV9, the J gene TRBJ2-4; 8 bases align to TRBD1. Unmatched junction bases numbered 9, after V lost 0 bases and J lost 7 bases. In germline, CDR1 is SGDLS, CDR2 YYNGEE. The CDR3 spans 16 residues. CDR3 protein: CASSVGSVRGPNIQYF. Here the CDR3 DNA reads TGTGCCAGCAGCGTAGGGTCCGTCAGGGGGCCGAACATTCAGTACTTC. The entire variable domain, with the rest obtained from reference TRBV9 and TRBJ2-4, is as follows: DSGVTQTPKHLITATGQRVTLRCSPRSGDLSVYWYQQSLDQGLQFLIQYYNGEERAKGNILERFSAQQFPDLHSELNLSSLELGDSALYFCASSVGSVRGPNIQYFGAGTRLSVL.

This CDR3 reads CASSLAGETREQFF. In nucleotides, the CDR3 is TGTGCCAGCAGCTTGGCCGGGGAGACACGTGAGCAGTTCTTC. The J gene is TRBJ2-1, the V gene TRBV5-4, with D tentatively TRBD2 (5 bases). V shed 0 bases and J shed 9 bases, with 13 bases lying between them. This CDR3 has 14 residues. Germline CDR1 SGHNT, CDR2 YYREEE (reference sequence).

This clone was recorded only once. The V and J genes are TRBV6-5 and TRBJ1-2, with 7 bases fitting TRBD1. The germline gives CDR1 MNHEY, CDR2 SVGAGI. This CDR3 is built from 14 residues. V lost 7 bases to trimming and J lost 4 bases; unmatched junction nucleotides: 9. The CDR3: CASKKVGTVYGYTF. The CDR3 DNA is TGTGCCAGCAAAAAAGTTGGGACAGTCTATGGCTACACCTTC.

The gene calls are TRBV14 and TRBJ1-1, with 10 bases aligning to TRBD1. Germline CDR1 SGHDN, CDR2 FVKESK. The CDR3 is 18 residues long. V was clipped by 3 bases and J by 1 base; unmatched bases: 11. The CDR3 bases are TGTGCCAGCAGCCAGACGGGGACAGGGGTGATTAAGAACACTGAAGCTTTCTTT. The encoded protein is CASSQTGTGVIKNTEAFF.

This clone was counted between two and nine times. The chain is built from TRBV29-1 and TRBJ2-1; D is unresolved. Trimming left V 3 bases short and J 3 bases short, with 3 bases between. Germline CDR1 is SQVTM and CDR2 is ANQGSEA. This CDR3 has 11 residues. Written as DNA, the CDR3 is TGCAGCGTTGATAGCTACAATGAGCAGTTCTTC. This codes for CSVDSYNEQFF.

The chain carries TRBV25-1 and TRBJ1-6, with a possible D match to TRBD1 (5 bases). Trimming shortened V by 4 bases and J by 3 bases, and 13 bases separated the two germline ends. CDR1 and CDR2 (germline): MGHDK, SYGVNS. This CDR3 is 16 amino acids long. CDR3 coding DNA: TGTGCCAGCAGTGCAACGGGACTTCTCTATAATTCACCCCTCCACTTT. As protein: CASSATGLLYNSPLHF.

This clone was seen a handful of times. The V gene is TRBV19, the J gene TRBJ1-5, with TRBD1 matching 10 bases. The CDR3 length is 16 residues. Germline-derived CDR1 and CDR2 are LNHDA and SQIVND (reference sequence). The V and J ends lost 5 bases and 2 bases, in that order; junction bases with no gene match: 6. The DNA of the CDR3 is TGTGCCAGTAGTTACGCGACAGGGGGCCGCAATCAGCCCCAGCATTTT. Translation: CASSYATGGRNQPQHF.

The chain carries TRBV6-6 and TRBJ1-5; 8 bases fit TRBD1. The V segment lost 0 bases and the J segment 2 bases; nucleotides outside the gene matches: 0. The CDR3 covers 15 residues. Germline V gene sequence: CDR1 MNHNY, CDR2 SVGAGI (reference sequence). This chain's CDR3 is CASSYSTGGNQPQHF. Written as DNA, the CDR3 is TGTGCCAGCAGTTACTCGACAGGGGGCAATCAGCCCCAGCATTTT.

The chain employs TRBV20-1 and TRBJ1-4; D remains unclear. V was pared by 6 bases and J by 8 bases, with 10 bases between. The CDR3 is made up of 11 amino acids. Germline V gives CDR1 DFQATT, CDR2 SNEGSKA (reference sequence). In DNA, the CDR3 is TGCAGTGCCGGTCCCCCCGAAAAACTGTTTTTT. This sequence encodes CSAGPPEKLFF.

This clone came up a few times. The CDR3 DNA follows: TGTGCCATCAGTGGAAGGACTAGCGGAGCCGACAATGAGCAGTTCTTC. This gives the protein CAISGRTSGADNEQFF. The J gene is TRBJ2-1, the V gene TRBV10-3, with 10 bases identical to TRBD2. With 4 bases clipped from V and 5 bases from J, the junction kept 8 bases outside the gene matches. This CDR3 comprises 16 residues. Germline assignment: CDR1 ENHRY and CDR2 SYGVKD.

The CDR3 DNA follows: TGCGCCAGCAGCTTGGACAGTAACTATGGCTACACCTTC. Its translation: CASSLDSNYGYTF. The chain uses TRBV5-1 and TRBJ1-2; D unclear. Trimming removed 0 bases at V and 1 base at J, with 4 bases between. The CDR3 contains 13 residues. Germline-derived CDR1 and CDR2 are SGHRS and YFSETQ.

In this sample, this clone turned up once. V gene TRBV7-3 combines with J gene TRBJ1-5; D not certain. Germline V lookup: CDR1 SGHTA, CDR2 FQGTGA. The V end lost 4 bases, the J end lost 0 bases, and 16 bases lay between the germline ends. This CDR3 region has 17 residues. CDR3 sequence reads: CASSYDVTVYSNQPQHF. The CDR3 region has the DNA TGTGCCAGCAGCTATGATGTAACAGTTTATAGCAATCAGCCCCAGCATTTT.

The gene calls are TRBV9 and TRBJ1-1; D is unclear. CDR3 size: 16 residues. Germline V CDR1 and CDR2: SGDLS, YYNGEE. V was pared by 0 bases and J by 6 bases, with 18 bases between. The CDR3 DNA sequence: TGTGCCAGCAGCGTAGTTGGCGGGATCCTGGCCCCTGAAGCTTTCTTT. Its translation: CASSVVGGILAPEAFF.

The chain couples TRBV11-3 to TRBJ2-1, with TRBD2 matching 9 bases. The V gene's germline CDR1 is SGHNT and CDR2 YENEEA. V lost 0 bases and J lost 8; bases outside the gene matches: 8. The CDR3 runs to 16 residues. Here the CDR3 reads CASSLEGREGLDEQFF. For the CDR3, the DNA is TGTGCCAGCAGCTTAGAAGGGCGGGAGGGCCTCGATGAGCAGTTCTTC.

The chain couples TRBV5-5 to TRBJ2-7, with TRBD2 identical over 7 bases. CDR1 is SGHKS, CDR2 YYEKEE, per germline (reference sequence). The CDR3 consists of 15 residues. J gave up 3 bases and V 0 bases, and 6 bases lay outside the gene matches. The CDR3 DNA reads as TGTGCCAGCAGCTTGGTTCTGGGGGAGGGCTACGAGCAGTACTTC. Its translation is CASSLVLGEGYEQYF.

The J gene is TRBJ2-7, the V gene TRBV5-5; D gene unclear. Between the trimmed V and J ends, which lost 3 bases and 4 bases, there was a span of 14 bases. The CDR3 has 14 residues. The germline gives CDR1 SGHKS, CDR2 YYEKEE (reference sequence). CDR3 sequence reads: CASSSVSSSYEQYF. CDR3 nucleotides: TGTGCCAGCAGCTCTGTCTCCTCGAGTTACGAGCAGTACTTC. Complete variable domain (other parts from reference TRBV5-5 and TRBJ2-7): DAGVTQSPTHLIKTRGQQVTLRCSPISGHKSVSWYQQVLGQGPQFIFQYYEKEERGRGNFPDRFSARQFPNYSSELNVNALLLGDSALYLCASSSVSSSYEQYFGPGTRLTVT.

The chain has TRBV7-9 and TRBJ2-7, with a tentative D call TRBD2 (6 bases). V gave up 1 base and J gave up 7 bases, with 11 bases separating them. The CDR3 sequence is 13 residues long. Germline-derived CDR1 and CDR2 are SEHNR and FQNEAQ (reference sequence). The CDR3 nucleotides read TGTGCCAGCAGCTTAGAGCGACTAGGGGAGCAGTACTTC. Translated: CASSLERLGEQYF.

V gene TRBV10-3 combines with J gene TRBJ2-1, with D maybe TRBD1 (6 bases). This CDR3 is 13 amino acids long. Deletions cut 7 bases from V and 7 bases from J, with 14 bases between. Germline V gene sequence: CDR1 ENHRY, CDR2 SYGVKD. The CDR3 spells CAIKGQRGNEQFF. The CDR3 DNA sequence: TGTGCCATCAAGGGCCAGAGGGGGAATGAGCAGTTCTTC.

The chain is built from TRBV18 and TRBJ1-1; D might be TRBD1 (5 bases). CDR3 length: 17 residues. V was trimmed by 1 base and J by 1 base, leaving 16 bases between them. Germline assignment: CDR1 KGHSH and CDR2 LQKENI. CDR3 residues: CASSPLIREAWNTEAFF. In DNA, the CDR3 is TGTGCCAGCTCACCACTAATCAGGGAAGCGTGGAACACTGAAGCTTTCTTT.

The V gene is TRBV4-1, the J gene TRBJ1-6, with unresolved D. The CDR3 totals 17 residues. Germline V gene data show CDR1 as MGHRA and CDR2 as YSYEKL. The germline V and J ends were trimmed by 1 base and 10 bases, with 20 bases remaining between them. The CDR3 here is CASSQVSASVQRSPLHF. The CDR3 DNA reads TGCGCCAGCAGCCAAGTGTCGGCTAGCGTCCAGAGATCACCCCTCCACTTT.

This rearrangement joins TRBV10-3 to TRBJ1-2; no reliable D call. The CDR3 has 14 residues. The germline V and J ends were trimmed by 0 bases and 11 bases, with 16 bases remaining between them. CDR1 is ENHRY and CDR2 is SYGVKD in the germline V gene. DNA of the CDR3: TGTGCCATCAGTGAGTCAACAAGGCCGGAGGGATACACCTTC. As protein: CAISESTRPEGYTF.

This clone was seen only once. The chain combines TRBV28 with TRBJ1-4; D possibly corresponds to TRBD1 (6 bases). Germline V gene sequence: CDR1 MDHEN, CDR2 SYDVKM. V lost 5 bases and J 10 bases, leaving 20 bases between the germline ends. This CDR3 is 15 amino acids long. Here the CDR3 DNA reads TGTGCCAGCAGTCCGCCGGGACACTCTAGGGGAAAACTGTTTTTT. Its protein is CASSPPGHSRGKLFF. The full variable domain, rest sourced from reference TRBV28 and TRBJ1-4, is DVKVTQSSRYLVKRTGEKVFLECVQDMDHENMFWYRQDPGLGLRLIYFSYDVKMKEKGDIPEGYSVSREKKERFSLILESASTNQTSMYLCASSPPGHSRGKLFFGSGTQLSVL.

The chain employs TRBV7-9 and TRBJ2-7, with 9 bases that match TRBD2. From germline, CDR1 is SEHNR and CDR2 FQNEAQ (reference sequence). The CDR3 contains 15 residues. The junction had 9 bases not matched to a gene; V was cut back by 5 bases and J by 4 bases. In nucleotides, the CDR3 is TGTGCCAGCAGCCCCGGAATAGCGGGGGTTTACGAGCAGTACTTC. Its protein product is CASSPGIAGVYEQYF.

This rearrangement joins TRBV10-3 to TRBJ2-5, with TRBD1 matching over 8 bases. The CDR3 extends over 13 amino acids. V trimming: 8 bases; J trimming: 1 base; junction bases outside the gene matches: 3. The V gene's germline CDR1 is ENHRY and CDR2 SYGVKD. The CDR3 DNA sequence: TGTGCCATCGAGGACAGGGTCCAAGAGACCCAGTACTTC. It encodes CAIEDRVQETQYF.

By share of the sample, this clone is medium-sized. This chain uses TRBV6-5 with TRBJ1-4; D might be TRBD1 (6 bases). This CDR3 has 14 residues. Trimming removed 7 bases from V and 0 bases from J, with 9 bases in between. CDR1 is MNHEY and CDR2 is SVGAGI in the germline V gene. Here the CDR3 DNA reads TGTGCCAGCAAGGGGGAGACAACTAATGAAAAACTGTTTTTT. It is translated as CASKGETTNEKLFF.

This clone has more than one count but fewer than ten. The chain is built from TRBV28 and TRBJ1-4; no reliable D call. Germline values: CDR1 MDHEN, CDR2 SYDVKM. The CDR3 contains 15 residues. V lost 5 bases, J lost 8 bases, and 18 bases lay in between. The CDR3 DNA is TGTGCCAGCAGTCCGCCGTTAGGTCTAGGAGAAAAACTGTTTTTT. Its protein is CASSPPLGLGEKLFF.

The table lists this clone with a count of one. The chain uses TRBV2 and TRBJ2-1; TRBD2 is a possible D gene (5 bases). The CDR3 loop spans 14 amino acids. In germline, CDR1 is SNHLY, CDR2 FYNNEI. The V end was cut by 1 base, the J end by 6 bases, with 10 bases between. The CDR3 is CASSEGLAGNEQFF. The CDR3 region has the DNA TGTGCCAGCAGTGAAGGTCTAGCAGGCAATGAGCAGTTCTTC.

This clone was seen only once. The CDR3 DNA follows: TGTGCCAGCAGTCCCGGCGGGCTGGAATTTGGCTACACCTTC. This encodes CASSPGGLEFGYTF. The V call is TRBV3-1 (or the pseudogene TRBV3-2), the J call TRBJ1-2; D unresolved. Trimming pared 6 bases from V and 7 bases from J, leaving 18 bases between. The germline CDR1 and CDR2 sequences are LGHDT and YNNKEL (reference sequence). CDR3 size: 14 residues.

In its sample, this clone was seen a few times. The rearrangement links TRBV29-1 to TRBJ1-3; 8 bases fit TRBD1. The CDR3 sequence is 14 residues long. Germline loops: CDR1 SQVTM, CDR2 ANQGSEA. V lost 6 bases, J lost 0 bases, and 4 bases stayed unmatched. CDR3 sequence (DNA): TGCAGCGTCAGAGACAGGGGCTCTGGAAACACCATATATTTT. Translation gives CSVRDRGSGNTIYF.